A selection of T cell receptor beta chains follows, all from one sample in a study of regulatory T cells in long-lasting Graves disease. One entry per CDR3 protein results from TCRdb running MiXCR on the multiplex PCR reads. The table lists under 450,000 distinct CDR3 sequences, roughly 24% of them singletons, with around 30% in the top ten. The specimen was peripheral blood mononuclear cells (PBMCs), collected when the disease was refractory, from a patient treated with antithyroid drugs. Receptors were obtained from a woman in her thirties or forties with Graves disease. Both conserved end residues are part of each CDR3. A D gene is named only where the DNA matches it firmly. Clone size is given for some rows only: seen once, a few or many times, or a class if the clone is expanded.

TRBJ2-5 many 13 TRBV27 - TGTGCCAGCAGTTTATCGGGTTGGGGGACCCAGTACTTC CASSLSGWGTQYF
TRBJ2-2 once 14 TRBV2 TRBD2 TGTGCCAGCAACGGGGGGACTAACACCGGGGAGCTGTTTTTT CASNGGTNTGELFF
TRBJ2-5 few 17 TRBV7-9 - TGTGCCAGCAGCTTCGACTTAGGGGGGCGGTTATCGGAGACCCAGTACTTC CASSFDLGGRLSETQYF
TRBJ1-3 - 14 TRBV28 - TGTGCCAGCAGTTTCGAGAGCTCTGGAAACACCATATATTTT CASSFESSGNTIYF
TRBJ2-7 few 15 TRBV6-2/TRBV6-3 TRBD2 TGTGCCAGCAGTTCCCCGGGACTAGCGGGAGGCGAGCAGTACTTC CASSSPGLAGGEQYF
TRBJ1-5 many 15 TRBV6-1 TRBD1 TGTGCCAGCAGCCCTGACAGGGCCTTGGGTCAGCCCCAGCATTTT CASSPDRALGQPQHF
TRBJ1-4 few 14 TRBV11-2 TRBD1 TGTGCCAGCAGCTTCGGACAGGGTCCAGAAAAACTGTTTTTT CASSFGQGPEKLFF
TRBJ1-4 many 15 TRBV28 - TGTGCCAGCAGTGAGGACAGAGAGCATAATGAAAAACTGTTTTTT CASSEDREHNEKLFF
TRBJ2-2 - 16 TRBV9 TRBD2 TGTGCCAGCAGCGCGACTAGCGGGAGGGACACCGGGGAGCTGTTTTTT CASSATSGRDTGELFF
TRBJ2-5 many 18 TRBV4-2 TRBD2 TGTGCCAGCAGCCAAGTAACGGGGGGACTAGCGGGGGGTAGGACCCAGTACTTC CASSQVTGGLAGGRTQYF
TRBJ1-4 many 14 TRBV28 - TGTGCCAGCAGTTTAGCTACAACTAATGAAAAACTGTTTTTT CASSLATTNEKLFF
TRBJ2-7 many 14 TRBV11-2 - TGTGCCAGCAGCCTCGGCGGAGTTCCCTACGAGCAGTACTTC CASSLGGVPYEQYF
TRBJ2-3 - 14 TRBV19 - TGTGCCAGTAGTATGGGACATCCGACAGATACGCAGTATTTT CASSMGHPTDTQYF
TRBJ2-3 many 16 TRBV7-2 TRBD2 TGTGCCAGCAGCTTAGCAGGGATCGGGAGGACAGATACGCAGTATTTT CASSLAGIGRTDTQYF
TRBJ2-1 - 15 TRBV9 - TGTGCCAGCAGCGGCCAATCGGACTCGAGTCAGGAGCAGTTCTTC CASSGQSDSSQEQFF
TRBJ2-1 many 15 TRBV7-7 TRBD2 TGTGCTAGCAGCCTAGGACTAGCGGGAGATAATGAGCAGTTCTTC CASSLGLAGDNEQFF
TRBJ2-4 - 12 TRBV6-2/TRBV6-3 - TGTGCCAGCACTTCGGGCGAAAACATTCAGTACTTC CASTSGENIQYF
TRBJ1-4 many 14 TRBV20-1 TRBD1 TGCAGTGCTACAGGGGGGACAGTGAATGAAAAACTGTTTTTT CSATGGTVNEKLFF
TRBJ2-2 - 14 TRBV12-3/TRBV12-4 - TGTGCCAGCACCCTAAAACTAGGTACCGGGGAGCTGTTTTTT CASTLKLGTGELFF
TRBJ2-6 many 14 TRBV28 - TGTGCCAGCCGACACCACTCTGGGGCCAACGTCCTGACTTTC CASRHHSGANVLTF
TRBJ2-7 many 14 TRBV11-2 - TGTGCCAGCAGCACCAACACCCCGTCCTACGAGCAGTACTTC CASSTNTPSYEQYF
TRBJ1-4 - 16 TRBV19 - TGTGCCAGTGGACCCGGTTGGGTGGCAACTAATGAAAAACTGTTTTTT CASGPGWVATNEKLFF
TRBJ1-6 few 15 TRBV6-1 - TGTGCCAGCAGTGAAGTCGTAGGGCCCAATTCACCCCTCCACTTT CASSEVVGPNSPLHF
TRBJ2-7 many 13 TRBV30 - TGTGCCTGGAAACGGGGAAGGGCCTACGAGCAGTACTTC CAWKRGRAYEQYF
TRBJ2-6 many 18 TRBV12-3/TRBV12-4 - TGTGCCAGCAGTTCTAGGGCGGGCACCCTTGGTGGGGCCAACGTCCTGACTTTC CASSSRAGTLGGANVLTF
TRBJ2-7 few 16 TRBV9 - TGTGCCAGCAGCGTAGCAGGTTGGGCTAGCAGCTACGAGCAGTACTTC CASSVAGWASSYEQYF
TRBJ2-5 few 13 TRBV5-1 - TGCGCCAGCAGCTTGGATCTCAAAAAGACCCAGTACTTC CASSLDLKKTQYF
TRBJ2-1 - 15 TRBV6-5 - TGTGCCAGCAGTTATCGCAGGTGGTCCTACAATGAGCAGTTCTTC CASSYRRWSYNEQFF
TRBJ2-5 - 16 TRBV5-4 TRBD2 TGTGCCAGCAGCCCCGGACTAGTGATTGCCCAAGAGACCCAGTACTTC CASSPGLVIAQETQYF
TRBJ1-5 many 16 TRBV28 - TGTGCCAGCAGTTTATGGGACCCTAGGGGCAATCAGCCCCAGCATTTT CASSLWDPRGNQPQHF
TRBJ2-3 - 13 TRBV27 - TGTGCCAGCAGGGACCCCCTTATGGATACGCAGTATTTT CASRDPLMDTQYF
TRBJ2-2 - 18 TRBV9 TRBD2 TGTGCCAGCAGCGCTCAGTCAGGGACTAGCCTTCCCACCGGGGAGCTGTTTTTT CASSAQSGTSLPTGELFF
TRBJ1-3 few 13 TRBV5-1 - TGCGCCAGCAGCGTCGACGGCCAAAACACCATATATTTT CASSVDGQNTIYF
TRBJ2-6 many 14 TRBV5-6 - TGTGCCAGCAGACGGACCTCTGGGGCCAACGTCCTGACTTTC CASRRTSGANVLTF
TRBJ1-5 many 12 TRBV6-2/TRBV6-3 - TGTGCCTGTGGGAAGAGCAATCAGCCCCAGCATTTT CACGKSNQPQHF
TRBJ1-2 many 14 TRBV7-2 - TGTGCCAGCAGGAGGGACGCCGCGGGCTATGGCTACACCTTC CASRRDAAGYGYTF
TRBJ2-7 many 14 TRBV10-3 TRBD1 TGTGCCATCAGTGACATGGGACAGACATACGAGCAGTACTTC CAISDMGQTYEQYF
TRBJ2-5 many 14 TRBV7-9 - TGTGCCAGCAGCTCCGAGCGGTTTCGGGAGACCCAGTACTTC CASSSERFRETQYF
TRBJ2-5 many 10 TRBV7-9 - TGTGCCAGCAGCCATGAGACCCAGTACTTC CASSHETQYF
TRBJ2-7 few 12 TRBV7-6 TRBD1 TGTGCCAGCAGCGCCAACAGGGGCGAGCAGTACTTC CASSANRGEQYF
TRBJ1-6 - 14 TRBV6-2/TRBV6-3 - TGTGCCAGCAGTTACTCCAACTATAATTCACCCCTCCACTTT CASSYSNYNSPLHF
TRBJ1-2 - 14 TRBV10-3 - TGTGCCATCAGTGAGTCGGGCTTTACGTATGGCTACACCTTC CAISESGFTYGYTF
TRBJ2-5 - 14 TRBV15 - TGTGCCACCAAGTTCGGAGCAAATAAAGAGACCCAGTACTTC CATKFGANKETQYF
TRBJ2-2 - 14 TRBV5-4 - TGTGCCAGCAGCCCATACAGGGATACCGGGGAGCTGTTTTTT CASSPYRDTGELFF
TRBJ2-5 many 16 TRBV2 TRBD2 TGTGCCAGCAGAAAACTAGCGGGAGGGACATGGGAGACCCAGTACTTC CASRKLAGGTWETQYF
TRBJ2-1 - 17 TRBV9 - TGTGCCAGCAGCGTAGGACTAATCCCCTTCTCCTACAATGAGCAGTTCTTC CASSVGLIPFSYNEQFF